These 14 T cell receptor beta chains originate from one sample sequenced in a study of blood T cell repertoires in COVID-19. Assay used: immunoSEQ multiplex PCR; TCRdb lists only in-frame clones, some missing. The repertoire includes about 70,000 clones, about 85% of them detected once, and about 4% sits in the top ten. The specimen was peripheral blood. These TCRs come from a man aged 70 or older with active COVID-19.

The CDR3 region has the DNA TGTGCCACCCAACTCCTGGGGGGTGTGGAGCAGTACTTC. Protein sequence: CATQLLGGVEQYF. The chain is built from TRBV5-6 and TRBJ2-7; D perhaps matches TRBD2 (6 bases). Germline V gene sequence: CDR1 SGHDT, CDR2 YYEEEE. Between the trimmed V and J ends, which lost 9 bases and 7 bases, there was a span of 20 bases. The length of the CDR3 is 13 residues.

V is TRBV24-1 and J is TRBJ2-3; TRBD1 matches 8 bases. Trimming took 4 bases from V and 0 from J; bases not matched to a gene: 5. Germline CDR1 is KGHDR and CDR2 is SFDVKD. The CDR3 is 16 residues long. CDR3 residues: CATSDHRGSSTDTQYF. CDR3 coding DNA: TGTGCCACCAGTGACCACAGGGGGTCCAGCACAGATACGCAGTATTTT.

This clone was observed a few times. This chain links TRBV18 with TRBJ2-7; TRBD2 might be the D (7 bases). Germline V lookup: CDR1 KGHSH, CDR2 LQKENI. V lost 7 bases to trimming and J lost 2 bases, with 15 bases between them. This CDR3 has 14 residues. The CDR3 region is CASWKGGETYEQYF. The CDR3 region has the DNA TGTGCCAGCTGGAAAGGGGGGGAAACCTACGAGCAGTACTTC.

The V gene is TRBV5-1, the J gene TRBJ1-2, with D perhaps TRBD1 (5 bases). Trimming shortened V by 3 bases and J by 0 bases, and 15 bases separated the two germline ends. This CDR3 spans 16 amino acids. Germline V gene data show CDR1 as SGHRS and CDR2 as YFSETQ. In nucleotides, the CDR3 is TGCGCCAGCAGCTCCGTTCCTGGGGCAGCTAACTATGGCTACACCTTC. Translation: CASSSVPGAANYGYTF.

The chain links TRBV19 to TRBJ2-7, with unresolved D. From germline, CDR1 is LNHDA and CDR2 SQIVND (reference sequence). This CDR3 is 12 amino acids long. V lost 8 bases and J 7 bases, leaving 15 bases between the germline ends. Here the CDR3 reads CASAHAESEQYF. In nucleotides, the CDR3 is TGTGCCAGTGCCCACGCGGAGTCGGAGCAGTACTTC. The whole variable domain, remainder taken from reference TRBV19 and TRBJ2-7, is DGGITQSPKYLFRKEGQNVTLSCEQNLNHDAMYWYRQDPGQGLRLIYYSQIVNDFQKGDIAEGYSVSREKKESFPLTVTSAQKNPTAFYLCASAHAESEQYFGPGTRLTVT.

There are a few counts of this clone. The rearrangement links TRBV9 to TRBJ2-7, with a tentative D call TRBD2 (6 bases). V was shortened by 1 base and J by 1 base, with 15 bases between the two germline ends. CDR1 and CDR2 from the germline V gene are SGDLS and YYNGEE. The CDR3 loop spans 16 amino acids. The chain's CDR3 is CASSVRPASESYEQYF. CDR3 nucleotides: TGTGCCAGCAGCGTAAGGCCCGCTAGCGAATCCTACGAGCAGTACTTC.

The CDR3 nucleotides read TGCAGTGCTAGTTTCGGGACTAGCGTGTCCGAGCAGTACTTC. Translated, it gives CSASFGTSVSEQYF. The chain recombines TRBV20-1 with TRBJ2-7; TRBD2 matches at 10 bases. Trimming removed 3 bases from V and 6 bases from J; junction bases left unmatched: 8. In germline, CDR1 is DFQATT, CDR2 SNEGSKA (reference sequence). This CDR3 is 14 amino acids long.

The chain couples TRBV4-2 to TRBJ2-3, with 8 nucleotides matching TRBD2. Trimming cost V 1 base and J 1 base; bases outside gene matches: 16. CDR1 and CDR2 (germline): LGHNA, YNFKEQ. This CDR3 contains 20 residues. The CDR3: CASSQGFGGVAGSGTDTQYF. CDR3 nucleotide sequence: TGTGCCAGCAGCCAAGGGTTCGGGGGGGTAGCGGGATCGGGCACAGATACGCAGTATTTT.

The chain has TRBV10-3 and TRBJ2-1; 7 positions match TRBD2. Germline V gene lookup returns CDR1 ENHRY and CDR2 SYGVKD. The junction had 1 base not matched to a gene; V was cut back by 2 bases and J by 0 bases. The CDR3 loop spans 15 amino acids. For the CDR3, the DNA is TGTGCCATCAGTGAGGGGAGGGACTCCTACAATGAGCAGTTCTTC. This translates into CAISEGRDSYNEQFF.

This clone was found a few times. V is TRBV11-1 and J is TRBJ2-5, with 9 bases matching TRBD2. The CDR3 is 16 amino acids. Germline V gene data show CDR1 as SGHAT and CDR2 as FQDESV (reference sequence). With 3 bases clipped from V and 4 bases from J, the junction kept 9 bases outside the gene matches. This chain's CDR3 is CASSLGSGRFSETQYF. The CDR3, as DNA: TGTGCCAGCAGCTTGGGGAGCGGGAGGTTCTCAGAGACCCAGTACTTC.

This rearrangement joins TRBV5-6 to TRBJ2-5; 9 nucleotides align to TRBD2. CDR1 SGHDT and CDR2 YYEEEE come from the germline V gene. Trimming removed 4 bases from V and 1 base from J; junction bases left unmatched: 2. There are 14 residues in the CDR3. The chain's CDR3 is CASSKGLAQETQYF. The CDR3 bases are TGTGCCAGCAGCAAGGGACTAGCCCAAGAGACCCAGTACTTC.

CDR3 protein: CASSQGLAGEVEQYF. As DNA, the CDR3 is TGTGCCAGCAGCCAAGGATTAGCGGGAGAGGTCGAGCAGTACTTC. The genes are TRBV4-2 and TRBJ2-7, with 9 bases identical to TRBD2. This CDR3 comprises 15 residues. The V gene's germline CDR1 is LGHNA and CDR2 YNFKEQ. With V trimmed by 1 base and J by 6 bases, 7 bases remained unmatched.

V gene TRBV21-1 combines with J gene TRBJ2-3; the DNA was not compared with TRBD1, the D call given in the table. TRBV21-1 is classified as a pseudogene. This CDR3 is 15 amino acids long. The CDR3 loop reads CASSTRQGAGDTQYF. The CDR3 bases are TGTGCCAGCAGCACCCGACAGGGGGCCGGAGATACGCAGTATTTT.

The chain combines TRBV7-9 with TRBJ1-6; D is ambiguous. CDR3 size: 11 residues. Trimming removed 5 bases from V and 14 bases from J, with 10 bases in between. Germline CDR1 is SEHNR and CDR2 is FQNEAQ (reference sequence). CDR3 nucleotides: TGTGCCAGCAGCGCCCCCGGGGCCCTCCACTTT. This sequence encodes CASSAPGALHF.